This TCR beta chain was captured in a study of technical replicates of blood from four donors. Germline V gene lookup returns CDR1 SGDLS and CDR2 YYNGEE. The CDR3 spans 15 residues. The trim removed 1 base at V and 3 bases at J, leaving 4 bases unmatched. Profiling relied on immunoSEQ multiplex PCR, and the TCRdb table lists in-frame clones only, not all of them. Altogether almost 65,000 clones are present, 75% to 90% being singletons, with the ten largest covering 5.1%. The chain employs TRBV9 and TRBJ2-7; 10 bases map to TRBD1. This TCR was recovered from a human donor in good health. Some clones in this sample may be carry-over from other donors' samples. Sequenced material: PBMCs. The CDR3 DNA reads TGTGCCAGCAGCGTAACTGACAGGGGGCACTACGAGCAGTACTTC. This gives the protein CASSVTDRGHYEQYF.